The rows below give T cell receptor beta chains drawn from one sample of a study of cytomegalovirus exposure and HLA in healthy donors. Sequencing was performed with immunoSEQ multiplex PCR; in TCRdb, only in-frame clones are kept and a portion is missing. The sample has about 73,000 clones, roughly two thirds seen once; the top ten hold 6.9%. Material for sequencing was PBMCs. The receptors originated from a woman in her forties or fifties in good health and CMV-seropositive. Both conserved end residues are part of each CDR3. Fields, in order: clone size, D gene, V gene, J gene, CDR3 protein, CDR3 DNA. D genes are given only for firm matches. Clone size is not always given. Where it is, it says once, few, many or a class for expanded clones.

abundance: -; d_gene: -; v_gene: TRBV5-1; j_gene: TRBJ1-4; CDR3aa: CASTPGGTNEKLFF; CDR3nt: TGCGCCAGCACGCCCGGGGGAACTAATGAAAAACTGTTTTTT
abundance: -; d_gene: TRBD2; v_gene: TRBV19; j_gene: TRBJ2-7; CDR3aa: CASSILAGGPYEQYF; CDR3nt: TGTGCCAGTAGTATTTTAGCGGGGGGACCCTACGAGCAGTACTTC
abundance: -; d_gene: -; v_gene: TRBV7-9; j_gene: TRBJ2-5; CDR3aa: CASSFLGAGGETQYF; CDR3nt: TGTGCCAGCAGCTTCCTGGGGGCGGGTGGAGAGACCCAGTACTTC
abundance: -; d_gene: TRBD1; v_gene: TRBV28; j_gene: TRBJ2-6; CDR3aa: CASSSDRGPGANVLTF; CDR3nt: TGTGCCAGCAGTTCAGACAGGGGGCCGGGGGCCAACGTCCTGACTTTC
abundance: -; d_gene: TRBD1; v_gene: TRBV29-1; j_gene: TRBJ2-7; CDR3aa: CSVALYRGSTYEQYF; CDR3nt: TGCAGCGTTGCTCTCTACAGGGGCTCTACCTACGAGCAGTACTTC
abundance: few; d_gene: -; v_gene: TRBV14; j_gene: TRBJ2-3; CDR3aa: CASSQLVTDTQYF; CDR3nt: TGTGCCAGCAGCCAACTAGTAACAGATACGCAGTATTTT
abundance: -; d_gene: TRBD1; v_gene: TRBV5-6; j_gene: TRBJ1-2; CDR3aa: CASSTGVYGYTF; CDR3nt: TGTGCCAGCAGCACAGGGGTTTACGGCTACACCTTC
abundance: -; d_gene: TRBD2; v_gene: TRBV15; j_gene: TRBJ2-1; CDR3aa: CATSRFPGLAIPIEPHYNEQFF; CDR3nt: TGTGCCACCAGCAGATTTCCCGGACTAGCAATCCCCATCGAGCCTCACTACAATGAGCAGTTCTTC
abundance: few; d_gene: TRBD1; v_gene: TRBV7-6; j_gene: TRBJ1-2; CDR3aa: CASSLGDRDGYTF; CDR3nt: TGTGCCAGCAGCTTAGGGGACAGGGATGGCTACACCTTC
abundance: -; d_gene: TRBD1; v_gene: TRBV7-6; j_gene: TRBJ1-5; CDR3aa: CASSPGQGAGQPQHF; CDR3nt: TGTGCCAGCAGCCCAGGACAGGGGGCGGGTCAGCCCCAGCATTTT
abundance: -; d_gene: -; v_gene: TRBV7-3; j_gene: TRBJ2-1; CDR3aa: CASSLDSNEQFF; CDR3nt: TGTGCCAGCAGCCTAGACAGCAATGAGCAGTTCTTC
abundance: -; d_gene: -; v_gene: TRBV5-4; j_gene: TRBJ1-5; CDR3aa: CASSFGDQPQHF; CDR3nt: TGTGCCAGCAGCTTTGGAGATCAGCCCCAGCATTTT
abundance: few; d_gene: -; v_gene: TRBV28; j_gene: TRBJ1-6; CDR3aa: CASVRMDSSYNSPLHF; CDR3nt: TGTGCCAGCGTACGGATGGACAGCTCCTATAATTCACCCCTCCACTTT
abundance: -; d_gene: TRBD2; v_gene: TRBV11-2; j_gene: TRBJ2-3; CDR3aa: CASSLASLAGGADTQYF; CDR3nt: TGTGCCAGCAGCTTAGCTTCCCTAGCGGGGGGCGCAGATACGCAGTATTTT
abundance: -; d_gene: -; v_gene: TRBV11-2; j_gene: TRBJ1-5; CDR3aa: CASSQNVQPQHF; CDR3nt: TGTGCCAGCAGTCAGAATGTGCAGCCCCAGCATTTT
abundance: few; d_gene: -; v_gene: TRBV28; j_gene: TRBJ1-2; CDR3aa: CASRASARFDGYTF; CDR3nt: TGTGCCAGCAGAGCCAGTGCGAGGTTCGATGGCTACACCTTC
abundance: -; d_gene: -; v_gene: TRBV11-3; j_gene: TRBJ1-1; CDR3aa: CASSLTTGTEAFF; CDR3nt: TGTGCCAGCAGCTTAACGACGGGCACTGAAGCTTTCTTT
abundance: -; d_gene: TRBD1; v_gene: TRBV5-1; j_gene: TRBJ1-2; CDR3aa: CASSFGDREYGYTF; CDR3nt: TGCGCCAGCAGCTTTGGGGACAGGGAATATGGCTACACCTTC
abundance: -; d_gene: -; v_gene: TRBV5-1; j_gene: TRBJ2-7; CDR3aa: CASSLTVGQTYEQYF; CDR3nt: TGCGCCAGCAGCTTGACGGTGGGCCAGACCTACGAGCAGTACTTC
abundance: few; d_gene: -; v_gene: TRBV7-6; j_gene: TRBJ1-1; CDR3aa: CASSLAGATEAFF; CDR3nt: TGTGCCAGCAGCTTAGCTGGGGCTACTGAAGCTTTCTTT
abundance: -; d_gene: -; v_gene: TRBV27; j_gene: TRBJ2-3; CDR3aa: CASSPPGVGSTDTQYF; CDR3nt: TGTGCCAGCAGTCCCCCAGGGGTGGGGAGCACAGATACGCAGTATTTT
abundance: -; d_gene: TRBD2; v_gene: TRBV6-1; j_gene: TRBJ2-7; CDR3aa: CATRASGDYEQYF; CDR3nt: TGTGCCACCCGGGCTAGCGGTGACTACGAGCAGTACTTC
abundance: -; d_gene: TRBD1; v_gene: TRBV6-1; j_gene: TRBJ1-6; CDR3aa: CASSETGDRASSPLHF; CDR3nt: TGTGCCAGCAGTGAAACAGGGGACCGGGCAAGTTCACCCCTCCACTTT
abundance: -; d_gene: -; v_gene: TRBV6-1; j_gene: TRBJ1-6; CDR3aa: CASRIQVLYNSPLHF; CDR3nt: TGTGCCAGCAGGATACAGGTCCTCTATAATTCACCCCTCCACTTT
abundance: few; d_gene: -; v_gene: TRBV28; j_gene: TRBJ1-6; CDR3aa: CASSSREFYNSPLHF; CDR3nt: TGTGCCAGCAGTTCCCGGGAGTTCTATAATTCACCCCTCCACTTT
abundance: -; d_gene: -; v_gene: TRBV2; j_gene: TRBJ1-6; CDR3aa: CASTEQGMNSPLHF; CDR3nt: TGTGCCAGCACTGAACAGGGTATGAATTCACCCCTCCACTTT
abundance: -; d_gene: -; v_gene: TRBV7-8; j_gene: TRBJ1-1; CDR3aa: CASSLRGLGLNTEAFF; CDR3nt: TGTGCCAGCAGCTTACGGGGTTTAGGTTTGAACACTGAAGCTTTCTTT
abundance: few; d_gene: TRBD2; v_gene: TRBV7-9; j_gene: TRBJ2-7; CDR3aa: CASSSSGGAYEQYF; CDR3nt: TGTGCCAGCAGTTCCAGCGGGGGGGCCTACGAGCAGTACTTC
abundance: few; d_gene: -; v_gene: TRBV7-9; j_gene: TRBJ1-2; CDR3aa: CASSFGTGVYGYTF; CDR3nt: TGTGCCAGCAGCTTTGGTACGGGGGTTTATGGCTACACCTTC
abundance: -; d_gene: -; v_gene: TRBV5-1; j_gene: TRBJ1-1; CDR3aa: CASSPGRGEGTEAFF; CDR3nt: TGCGCCAGCAGCCCCGGACGGGGGGAGGGCACTGAAGCTTTCTTT
abundance: -; d_gene: TRBD1; v_gene: TRBV2; j_gene: TRBJ1-2; CDR3aa: CASSETGESNYGYTF; CDR3nt: TGTGCCAGCAGTGAGACAGGGGAGTCTAACTATGGCTACACCTTC
abundance: -; d_gene: -; v_gene: TRBV5-1; j_gene: TRBJ2-5; CDR3aa: CASSLAGEYQETQYF; CDR3nt: TGCGCCAGCAGCTTGGCCGGGGAATACCAAGAGACCCAGTACTTC
abundance: -; d_gene: -; v_gene: TRBV4-1; j_gene: TRBJ1-3; CDR3aa: CASSQGELSGNTIYF; CDR3nt: TGCGCCAGCAGCCAAGGAGAACTCTCTGGAAACACCATATATTTT
abundance: once; d_gene: -; v_gene: TRBV28; j_gene: TRBJ2-2; CDR3aa: CASSPVNTGELFF; CDR3nt: TGTGCCAGCAGTCCCGTTAACACCGGGGAGCTGTTTTTT
abundance: -; d_gene: -; v_gene: TRBV14; j_gene: TRBJ1-4; CDR3aa: CASSPTTFREKLFF; CDR3nt: TGTGCCAGCAGCCCGACAACGTTTCGGGAAAAACTGTTTTTT
abundance: -; d_gene: -; v_gene: TRBV4-2; j_gene: TRBJ1-2; CDR3aa: CASSPGQLRVLGYTF; CDR3nt: TGTGCCAGCAGCCCGGGTCAGCTCCGAGTACTCGGCTACACCTTC
abundance: -; d_gene: TRBD1; v_gene: TRBV7-9; j_gene: TRBJ1-1; CDR3aa: CASSPRGRGRNTEAFF; CDR3nt: TGTGCCAGCAGCCCCAGGGGCAGGGGGCGGAACACTGAAGCCTTCTTT
abundance: -; d_gene: -; v_gene: TRBV6-1; j_gene: TRBJ1-3; CDR3aa: CASSVQGIGNTIYF; CDR3nt: TGTGCCAGCAGTGTACAGGGTATTGGAAACACCATATATTTT
abundance: -; d_gene: TRBD1; v_gene: TRBV7-3; j_gene: TRBJ2-1; CDR3aa: CASSLTRTGDSEQFF; CDR3nt: TGTGCCAGCAGCTTAACGCGGACAGGGGATAGTGAGCAGTTCTTC
abundance: few; d_gene: TRBD1; v_gene: TRBV7-2; j_gene: TRBJ2-1; CDR3aa: CASIPQGANNEQFF; CDR3nt: TGTGCCAGCATCCCACAGGGGGCCAACAATGAGCAGTTCTTC
abundance: few; d_gene: -; v_gene: TRBV9; j_gene: TRBJ2-3; CDR3aa: CASNRQSTDTQYF; CDR3nt: TGTGCCAGCAACCGACAGAGCACAGATACGCAGTATTTT
abundance: few; d_gene: -; v_gene: TRBV11-2; j_gene: TRBJ1-2; CDR3aa: CASSLSRGPVTF; CDR3nt: TGTGCCAGCAGCCTCTCGCGCGGCCCAGTCACCTTC
abundance: -; d_gene: -; v_gene: TRBV11-2; j_gene: TRBJ2-5; CDR3aa: CASSLGDRYQETQYF; CDR3nt: TGTGCCAGCAGCTTAGGTGACAGATACCAAGAGACCCAGTACTTC
abundance: few; d_gene: -; v_gene: TRBV15; j_gene: TRBJ2-1; CDR3aa: CATSSLVSDNEQFF; CDR3nt: TGTGCCACCAGCAGTCTTGTATCCGACAATGAGCAGTTCTTC
abundance: -; d_gene: -; v_gene: TRBV18; j_gene: TRBJ2-3; CDR3aa: CASSSLATDTQYF; CDR3nt: TGTGCCAGCTCATCTTTGGCCACGGATACGCAGTATTTT